This T cell receptor beta chain stems from a study of cytomegalovirus exposure and HLA in healthy donors. The germline V gene encodes CDR1 WSHSY and CDR2 SAAADI. Trimming removed 7 bases from V and 4 bases from J, with 8 bases in between. CDR3 length: 12 residues. Overall study results and limits: A classifier reportedly called cytomegalovirus status with high sensitivity and specificity. Later, an analysis found that TCR clusters from the first cohort tended to co-occur in the roughly 120 validation repertoires. Researchers catalogued about 160 TCR beta chains as cytomegalovirus-associated.

Only in-frame clones appear in the TCRdb table, and some are missing; sequencing was by immunoSEQ multiplex PCR. The repertoire has some 60,000 clones, 85% to 95% of them found once; the top ten carry around 4.5%. Regarding this clone: What it binds is not known.

Among the 120 subjects of the validation cohort, separate from the roughly 700-subject first cohort, were the donors. The clonotype comes from a young man in good health and CMV-seropositive. The V call is TRBV10-2, the J call TRBJ1-5; D remains ambiguous. Source material: PBMCs. The CDR3 DNA follows: TGCGCCAGCACCTCGTTAAATCAGCCCCAGCATTTT. Translating gives CASTSLNQPQHF.